Listed below are T cell receptor beta chains from one sample, sequenced in a study of graft-versus-host responses after intestinal transplantation. Sequencing used immunoSEQ multiplex PCR; TCRdb keeps in-frame clones, though not all of them. Counted here are about 17,000 clones, around 42% occurring once; the ten biggest clones make up less than 4%. The sequencing used alloreactive CD8+ T cells from a mixed lymphocyte reaction culture, collected before intestinal transplant. The origin of the receptors is a human patient who received an intestinal transplant. Each CDR3 is given with its conserved first and last residue. Fields, in order: V gene, clone size, CDR3 protein. Not every row has a clone size; where given, it reads once, few, many or a size class.

>TRBV5-6|.
CASSLEDNPYEQYF
>TRBV4-1|.
CASSQSGTSATYEQYF
>TRBV9|.
CASSVEAVVLGFSWVNAKSQFF
>TRBV20-1|.
CSAGYRVGYTF
>TRBV6-1|.
CASSAGVGDVRGYTF
>TRBV9|.
CASSVDRGEQYF
>TRBV4-2|few
CASSQDWLAGYNEQFF
>TRBV27|few
CASSKYSGRDVGELFF
>TRBV14|few
CASSQAGTPYGYTF
>TRBV29-1|few
CSVGTGSYEQYF
>TRBV6-1|few
CASSEQGLGRWETQYF
>TRBV5-1|.
CASREWVPLDNEQFF
>TRBV30|.
CAWSGGTGSNQPQHF
>TRBV19|few
CASSDPGGLGTDTQYF
>TRBV19|.
CASSLRARLYGYTF
>TRBV19|few
CASSIGGTTEQFF
>TRBV23-1|.
CASSRDTRTYEQYF